Listed below are T cell receptor beta chains from one sample, sequenced in a study of blood T cell repertoires in COVID-19. The protocol was immunoSEQ multiplex PCR, while the TCRdb copy is restricted to in-frame clones and leaves out a portion. The sample shows around 200,000 clones, about nine tenths of them seen only once. Sequencing used peripheral blood. The source of these receptors is a man aged 80 or over with acute or convalescent COVID-19. CDR3s include the opening cysteine and the closing phenylalanine or tryptophan. The D gene is left open where the match is weak. A clone size is listed for some rows: how often the clone was seen (once, few, many), or a class if it is expanded.

>TRBD2|few|TRBV7-2|15|TRBJ2-1
CASSSSLAGNNEQFF
TGTGCCAGCAGCTCATCACTAGCGGGTAACAATGAGCAGTTCTTC
>TRBD1|.|TRBV19|16|TRBJ1-5
CASSISGGYSNQPQHF
TGTGCCAGTAGTATCTCAGGGGGGTATAGCAATCAGCCCCAGCATTTT
>TRBD2|.|TRBV25-1|16|TRBJ2-7
CASWGLAGEGYYEQYF
TGTGCCAGTTGGGGACTAGCGGGAGAAGGATACTACGAGCAGTACTTC
>TRBD1|.|TRBV2|15|TRBJ1-6
CASSERTGYNSPLHF
TGTGCCAGCAGTGAAAGGACAGGCTATAATTCACCCCTCCACTTT
>TRBD2|.|TRBV5-4|16|TRBJ2-1
CASSWGVAGGLNEQFF
TGTGCCAGCAGCTGGGGGGTAGCGGGAGGGCTTAATGAGCAGTTCTTC
>.|.|TRBV6-5|14|TRBJ2-5
CASTGVRSQETQYF
TGTGCCAGCACGGGGGTCAGGTCTCAAGAGACCCAGTACTTC
>.|once|TRBV18|15|TRBJ1-1
CASSPPGGMNTEAFF
TGTGCCAGCTCACCACCGGGCGGGATGAACACTGAAGCTTTCTTT
>TRBD1|.|TRBV5-1|13|TRBJ2-1
CASSYRQGNEQFF
TGCGCCAGCAGCTATAGACAGGGCAATGAGCAGTTCTTC
>TRBD1|.|TRBV27|14|TRBJ2-1
CASSPDRAHGEQFF
TGTGCCAGCAGCCCCGACAGGGCCCACGGTGAGCAGTTCTTC
>.|.|TRBV7-2|15|TRBJ1-1
CASSLGHTMNTEAFF
TGTGCCAGCAGCTTAGGGCACACCATGAACACTGAAGCTTTCTTT
>.|few|TRBV27|16|TRBJ1-1
CASNSPPGRGNTEAFF
TGTGCCAGCAATTCACCCCCAGGCAGGGGGAACACTGAAGCTTTCTTT
>.|.|TRBV28|13|TRBJ1-4
CASIGLPAGKLFF
TGTGCCAGCATCGGACTCCCCGCGGGAAAACTGTTTTTT
>.|once|TRBV10-3|13|TRBJ1-1
CAISDGQNTEAFF
TGTGCCATCAGTGATGGACAGAACACTGAAGCTTTCTTT
>TRBD2|.|TRBV11-2|14|TRBJ2-3
CASSLRLAVDTQYF
TGTGCCAGCAGCTTGCGACTAGCCGTAGATACGCAGTATTTT
>TRBD1|.|TRBV19|16|TRBJ1-2
CASRGTGGDHSYGYTF
TGTGCCAGTAGGGGGACAGGGGGCGATCACAGCTATGGCTACACCTTC
>.|.|TRBV4-1|14|TRBJ1-2
CASSQGSQGWGYTF
TGCGCCAGCAGCCAAGGCTCCCAGGGCTGGGGCTACACCTTC
>.|few|TRBV6-5|14|TRBJ2-1
CASSETQGASEQFF
TGTGCCAGCAGCGAGACCCAAGGGGCAAGTGAGCAGTTCTTC
>TRBD2|.|TRBV5-1|15|TRBJ2-7
CASSELAGGRYEQYF
TGCGCCAGCAGCGAGCTAGCGGGAGGGAGGTACGAGCAGTACTTC
>.|.|TRBV9|14|TRBJ1-1
CASSVGGQNTEAFF
TGTGCCAGCAGCGTAGGAGGACAGAACACTGAAGCTTTCTTT